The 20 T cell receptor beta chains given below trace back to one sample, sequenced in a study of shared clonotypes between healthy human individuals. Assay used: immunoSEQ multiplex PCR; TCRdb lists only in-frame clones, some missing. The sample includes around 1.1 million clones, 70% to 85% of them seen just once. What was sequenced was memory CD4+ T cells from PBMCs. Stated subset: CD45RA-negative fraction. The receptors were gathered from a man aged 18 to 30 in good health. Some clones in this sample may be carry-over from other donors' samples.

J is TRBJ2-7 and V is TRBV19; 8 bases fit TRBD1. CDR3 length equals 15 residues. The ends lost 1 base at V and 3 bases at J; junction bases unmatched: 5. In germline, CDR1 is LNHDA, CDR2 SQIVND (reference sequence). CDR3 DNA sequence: TGTGCCAGTAGTATAGGGGTCGACAGGGGCTACGAGCAGTACTTC. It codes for CASSIGVDRGYEQYF.

In DNA, the CDR3 is TGCGCCAGCAGCTTCCCACTAGCCAACACCGGGGAGCTGTTTTTT. It translates to CASSFPLANTGELFF. The J gene is TRBJ2-2, the V gene TRBV5-1; D is perhaps TRBD2 (6 bases). CDR1 and CDR2 from the germline V gene are SGHRS and YFSETQ. The CDR3 spans 15 residues. Trimming took 2 bases from V and 2 from J, leaving 10 bases between them.

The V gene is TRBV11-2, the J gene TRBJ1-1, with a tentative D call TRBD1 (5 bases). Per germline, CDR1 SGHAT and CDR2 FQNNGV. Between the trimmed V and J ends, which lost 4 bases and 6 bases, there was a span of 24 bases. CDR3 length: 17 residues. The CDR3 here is CASSWRSRTGWGAEAFF. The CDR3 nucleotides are TGTGCCAGCAGCTGGCGATCCCGGACCGGCTGGGGGGCTGAAGCTTTCTTT.

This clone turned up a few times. CDR3 residues: CASSAIKRETAEAFF. In DNA, the CDR3 is TGTGCCAGCAGCGCCATCAAGAGGGAGACCGCTGAAGCTTTCTTT. The chain joins TRBV9 to TRBJ1-1; D unclear. V was trimmed by 3 bases and J by 6 bases, leaving 18 bases between them. The CDR3 runs to 15 residues. The germline V gene has CDR1 SGDLS and CDR2 YYNGEE.

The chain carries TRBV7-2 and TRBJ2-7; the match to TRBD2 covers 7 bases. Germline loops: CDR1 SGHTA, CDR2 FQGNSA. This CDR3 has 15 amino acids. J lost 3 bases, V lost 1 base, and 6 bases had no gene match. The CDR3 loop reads CASSLDGGRSYEQYF. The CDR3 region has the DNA TGTGCCAGCAGCTTAGATGGCGGGAGAAGCTACGAGCAGTACTTC.

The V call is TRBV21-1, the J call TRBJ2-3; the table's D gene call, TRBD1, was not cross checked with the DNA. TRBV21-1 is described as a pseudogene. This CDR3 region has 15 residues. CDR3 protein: CASRRQGSCTDTQYF. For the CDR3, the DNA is TGTGCCAGCAGGAGACAGGGGTCCTGCACAGATACGCAGTATTTT.

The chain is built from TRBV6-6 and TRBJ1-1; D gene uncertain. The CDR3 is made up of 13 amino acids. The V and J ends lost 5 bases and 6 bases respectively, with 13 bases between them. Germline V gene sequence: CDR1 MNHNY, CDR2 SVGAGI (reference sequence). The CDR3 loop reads CASSDPPSAEAFF. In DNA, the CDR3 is TGTGCCAGCAGTGACCCCCCCTCCGCTGAAGCTTTCTTT.

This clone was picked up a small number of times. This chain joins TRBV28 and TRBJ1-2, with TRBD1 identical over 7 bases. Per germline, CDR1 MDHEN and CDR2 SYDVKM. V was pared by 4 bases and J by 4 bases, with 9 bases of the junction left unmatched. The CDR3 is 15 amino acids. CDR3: CASSSPGQPLYGYTF. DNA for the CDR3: TGTGCCAGCAGTTCCCCGGGACAGCCCCTCTATGGCTACACCTTC.

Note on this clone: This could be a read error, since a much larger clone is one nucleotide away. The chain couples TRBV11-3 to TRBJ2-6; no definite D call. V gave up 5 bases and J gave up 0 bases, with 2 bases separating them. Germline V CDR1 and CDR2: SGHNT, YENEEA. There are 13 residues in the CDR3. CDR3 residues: CASSPSGANVLTF. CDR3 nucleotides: TGTGCCAGCAGCCCCTCTGGGGCCAACGTCCTGACTTTC.

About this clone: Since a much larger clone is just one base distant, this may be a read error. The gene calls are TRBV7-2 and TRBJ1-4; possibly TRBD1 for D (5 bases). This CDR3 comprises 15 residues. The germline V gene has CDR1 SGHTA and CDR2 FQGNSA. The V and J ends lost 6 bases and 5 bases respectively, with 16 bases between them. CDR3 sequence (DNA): TGTGCCAGCAGGTTACGTTCATGGGGGAATGAAAAACTGTTTTTT. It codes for CASRLRSWGNEKLFF.

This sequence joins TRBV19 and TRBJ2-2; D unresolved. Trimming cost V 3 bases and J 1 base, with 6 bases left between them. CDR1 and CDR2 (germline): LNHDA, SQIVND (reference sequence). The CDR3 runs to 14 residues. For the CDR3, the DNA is TGTGCCAGTAGTATTAACCAGAACACCGGGGAGCTGTTTTTT. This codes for CASSINQNTGELFF.

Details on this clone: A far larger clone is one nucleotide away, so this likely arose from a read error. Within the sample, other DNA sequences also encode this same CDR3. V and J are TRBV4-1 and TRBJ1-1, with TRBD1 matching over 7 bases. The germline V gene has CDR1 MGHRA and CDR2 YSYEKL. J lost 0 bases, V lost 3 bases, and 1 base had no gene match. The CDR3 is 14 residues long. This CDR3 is CASSQGQLNTEAFF. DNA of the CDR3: TGCGCCAGCAGCCAGGGACAGCTGAACACTGAAGCTTTCTTT.

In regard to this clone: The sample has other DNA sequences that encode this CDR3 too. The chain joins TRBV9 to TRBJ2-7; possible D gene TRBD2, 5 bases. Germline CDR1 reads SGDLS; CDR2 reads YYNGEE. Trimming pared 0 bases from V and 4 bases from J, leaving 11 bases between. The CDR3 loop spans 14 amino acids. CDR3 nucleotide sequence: TGTGCCAGCAGCGTAGGTGATAGAGGGTACGAGCAGTACTTC. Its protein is CASSVGDRGYEQYF. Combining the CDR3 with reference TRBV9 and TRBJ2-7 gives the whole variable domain DSGVTQTPKHLITATGQRVTLRCSPRSGDLSVYWYQQSLDQGLQFLIQYYNGEERAKGNILERFSAQQFPDLHSELNLSSLELGDSALYFCASSVGDRGYEQYFGPGTRLTVT.

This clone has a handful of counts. CDR3 nucleotides: TGCAGCGTTGGGCCGGTGGGCTATGGCTACACCTTC. Translating gives CSVGPVGYGYTF. V gene TRBV29-1 combines with J gene TRBJ1-2; D uncertain. The germline V gene encodes CDR1 SQVTM and CDR2 ANQGSEA. V lost 4 bases and J 4 bases, leaving 10 bases between the germline ends. The CDR3 is 12 residues long.

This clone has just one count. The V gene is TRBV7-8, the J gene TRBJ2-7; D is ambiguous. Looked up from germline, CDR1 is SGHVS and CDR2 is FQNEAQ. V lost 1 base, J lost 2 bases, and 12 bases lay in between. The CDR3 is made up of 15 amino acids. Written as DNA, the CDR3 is TGTGCCAGCAGCTTAGGTTTGACTGAAACCTACGAGCAGTACTTC. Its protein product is CASSLGLTETYEQYF.

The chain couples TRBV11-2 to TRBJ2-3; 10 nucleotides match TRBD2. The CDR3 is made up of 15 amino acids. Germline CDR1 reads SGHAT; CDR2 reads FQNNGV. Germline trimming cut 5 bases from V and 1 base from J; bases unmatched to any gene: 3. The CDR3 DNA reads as TGTGCCAGCAGCCCAGGACTAGCGGGCACAGATACGCAGTATTTT. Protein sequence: CASSPGLAGTDTQYF.

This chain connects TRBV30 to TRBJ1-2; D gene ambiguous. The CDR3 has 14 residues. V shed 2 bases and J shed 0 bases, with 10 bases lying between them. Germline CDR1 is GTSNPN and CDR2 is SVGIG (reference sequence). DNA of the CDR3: TGTGCCTGGAGTCGAGGCACGCCTAACTATGGCTACACCTTC. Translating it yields CAWSRGTPNYGYTF.

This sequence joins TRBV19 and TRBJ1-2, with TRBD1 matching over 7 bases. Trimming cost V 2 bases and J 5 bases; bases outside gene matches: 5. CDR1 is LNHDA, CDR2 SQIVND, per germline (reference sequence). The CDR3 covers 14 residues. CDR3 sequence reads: CASSIRDSLYGYTF. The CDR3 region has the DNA TGTGCCAGTAGTATACGGGACAGCCTATATGGCTACACCTTC.

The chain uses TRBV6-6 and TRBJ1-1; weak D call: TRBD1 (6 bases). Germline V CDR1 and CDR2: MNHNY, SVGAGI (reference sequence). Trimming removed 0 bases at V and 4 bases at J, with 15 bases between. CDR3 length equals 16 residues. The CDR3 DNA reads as TGTGCCAGCAGTTACTCGAAGGGGGGAGGGCTCACTGAAGCTTTCTTT. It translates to CASSYSKGGGLTEAFF.

CDR3: CASSLAAPIAGDEQYF. CDR3 nucleotides: TGTGCCAGCAGCTTAGCCGCCCCAATAGCGGGTGACGAGCAGTACTTC. This sequence joins TRBV7-2 and TRBJ2-7, with 7 bases that match TRBD2. CDR1 and CDR2 from the germline V gene are SGHTA and FQGNSA. This CDR3 contains 16 residues. Trimming removed 0 bases from V and 5 bases from J; junction bases left unmatched: 10. Together with reference TRBV7-2 and TRBJ2-7, the CDR3 gives the full variable domain: GAGVSQSPSNKVTEKGKDVELRCDPISGHTALYWYRQSLGQGLEFLIYFQGNSAPDKSGLPSDRFSAERTGGSVSTLTIQRTQQEDSAVYLCASSLAAPIAGDEQYFGPGTRLTVT.